This record concerns one TCR beta chain sequence. This sample was included in a study of shared clonotypes between healthy human individuals. Trimming pared 4 bases from V and 10 bases from J, leaving 13 bases between. Germline V CDR1 and CDR2: SGHDN, FVKESK. This CDR3 is 13 amino acids long. Sequencing was performed with immunoSEQ multiplex PCR; in TCRdb, only in-frame clones are kept and a portion is missing. The table lists about 2.4 million clones, under 95% of them singletons, with about 0.38% in the top ten. The TCR originated in a man between 18 and 29 years old in good health. Some clones in this sample may be carry-over from other donors' samples. Input material: naive CD4+ T cells from PBMCs. Subset of the sample: CD45RA+ positively selected. The gene calls are TRBV14 and TRBJ1-4, with D possibly being TRBD1 (6 bases). The CDR3 DNA sequence: TGTGCCAGCAGCCCCGGAGGGGGGGGAAAACTGTTTTTT. It codes for CASSPGGGGKLFF.